This TCR beta chain was sequenced during a study of cytomegalovirus exposure and HLA in healthy donors. Points from the study as a whole: A later analysis linked a missense variant in DCLRE1C to the trimming of TCR beta V and J genes.

There are a few counts of this clone. As yet, its antigen is unknown. The primer mix had 60 Vbeta and 13 Jbeta primers. Here immunoSEQ multiplex PCR was the method, and the copy in TCRdb shows in-frame clones only, minus some. This sample has 95,000 to 150,000 clones, with approximately 15% found just once. This TCR came from a woman aged 18-29 years in good health and CMV-seronegative. Material for sequencing was PBMCs.

The CDR3 region has the DNA TGTGCCACCAGCAGAGTCCGCCAGGGCTTGGAGGGCTACACCTTC. Encoded protein: CATSRVRQGLEGYTF. The rearrangement uses TRBV15 and TRBJ1-2; D possibly corresponds to TRBD1 (5 bases). Trimming pared 1 base from V and 8 bases from J, leaving 17 bases between. The CDR3 has 15 residues. Looked up from germline, CDR1 is LNHNV and CDR2 is YYDKDF (reference sequence).